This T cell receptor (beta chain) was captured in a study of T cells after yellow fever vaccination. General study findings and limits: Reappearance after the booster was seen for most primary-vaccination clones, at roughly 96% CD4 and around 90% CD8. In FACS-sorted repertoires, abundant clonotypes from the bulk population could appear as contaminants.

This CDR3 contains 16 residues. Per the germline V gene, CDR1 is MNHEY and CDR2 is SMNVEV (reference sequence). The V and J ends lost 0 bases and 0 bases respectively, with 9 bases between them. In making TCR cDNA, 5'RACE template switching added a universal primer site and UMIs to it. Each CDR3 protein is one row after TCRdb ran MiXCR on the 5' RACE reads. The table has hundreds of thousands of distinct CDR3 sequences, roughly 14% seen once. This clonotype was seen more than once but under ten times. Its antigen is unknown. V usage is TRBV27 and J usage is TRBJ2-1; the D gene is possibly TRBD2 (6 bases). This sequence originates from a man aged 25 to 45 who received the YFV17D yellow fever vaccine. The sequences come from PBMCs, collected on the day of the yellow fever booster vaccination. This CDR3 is CASSLSAGNSYNEQFF. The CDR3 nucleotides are TGTGCCAGCAGTTTATCGGCGGGAAACTCCTACAATGAGCAGTTCTTC.